This T cell receptor beta chain emerged from a study of beta chain features in type 1 diabetes. Study-level findings and limits: Lower insertion and higher deletion counts appeared at VDJ junctions in type 1 diabetes patients. The similarity of naive, central memory and Treg TCRB repertoires appeared greater among patients than among healthy donors.

Every sorted population was more than 95% pure. Points on this clone: Antigen unknown.

Since all of the isolated RNA was reverse transcribed, expressed TCRB transcripts were what got sequenced. An average roughly 3.3 million reads came from naive, central memory and regulatory T cell samples. Profiling relied on immunoSEQ multiplex PCR, and the TCRdb table lists in-frame clones only, not all of them. The sample lists about 240,000 clones; 27% were seen once. J lost 9 bases, V lost 4 bases, and 9 bases had no gene match. From germline, CDR1 is SGHDT and CDR2 YYEEEE. This CDR3 region has 13 residues. The chain recombines TRBV5-6 with TRBJ2-7; 8 nucleotides match TRBD1. The sequence was collected from a man aged 30-40 years in good health. Source material: central memory CD4+ T cells from blood. The CDR3 nucleotides are TGTGCCAGCAGCCCACCGACAGGGGACGCGCAGTACTTC. This sequence encodes CASSPPTGDAQYF.